These 2 T cell receptor beta chains originate from one sample sequenced in a study of human T cells and chemical hapten exposure. The time point here: pre-sensitization, week 0. As for treatment: therapeutic diphenylcyclopropenone sensitization with weekly scalp DPC. TCRdb fed the RACE reads into MiXCR, producing one record per CDR3 protein. The sample lists over 300,000 distinct CDR3 sequences, 4% to 6% seen once, with just over 2.5% in the top ten. Sequences were derived from whole blood, sampled in connection with sensitization to the hapten diphenylcyclopropenone (DPC). The source is a woman aged 50 to 60 with alopecia areata. Some clones in this sample may be carry-over from other donors' samples.

This clonotype was recorded many times. The chain has TRBV7-9 and TRBJ1-5, with D maybe TRBD1 (5 bases). V was trimmed by 6 bases and J by 9 bases, leaving 15 bases between them. The CDR3 consists of 13 residues. Per germline, CDR1 SEHNR and CDR2 FQNEAQ (reference sequence). The DNA for the CDR3 is TGTGCCAGCAGTGCGGGGCTTCTACGGCCCCAGCATTTT. As protein: CASSAGLLRPQHF.

This clonotype has just a few counts. The chain joins TRBV2 to TRBJ1-2; no reliable D call. The CDR3 is made up of 12 amino acids. Trimming left V 8 bases short and J 2 bases short, with 9 bases between. Germline V gene data show CDR1 as SNHLY and CDR2 as FYNNEI. In nucleotides, the CDR3 is TGTGCCAGCCACCCGACGAACTATGGCTACACCTTC. Amino acid sequence: CASHPTNYGYTF.